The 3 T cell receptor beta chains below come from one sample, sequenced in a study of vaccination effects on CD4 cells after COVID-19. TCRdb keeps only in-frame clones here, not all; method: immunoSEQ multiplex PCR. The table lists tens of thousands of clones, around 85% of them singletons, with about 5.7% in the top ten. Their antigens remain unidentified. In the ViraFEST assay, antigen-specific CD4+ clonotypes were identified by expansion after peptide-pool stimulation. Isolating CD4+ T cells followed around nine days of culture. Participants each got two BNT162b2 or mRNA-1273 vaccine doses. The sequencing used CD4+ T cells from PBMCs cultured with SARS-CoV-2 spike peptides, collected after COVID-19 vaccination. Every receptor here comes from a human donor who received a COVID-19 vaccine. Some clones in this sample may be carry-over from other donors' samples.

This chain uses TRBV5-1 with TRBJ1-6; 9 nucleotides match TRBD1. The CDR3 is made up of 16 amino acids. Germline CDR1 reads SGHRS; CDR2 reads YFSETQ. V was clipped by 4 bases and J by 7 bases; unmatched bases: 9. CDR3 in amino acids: CASSVKGDRANSPLHF. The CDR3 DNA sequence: TGCGCCAGCAGCGTAAAGGGGGACAGGGCCAATTCACCCCTCCACTTT.

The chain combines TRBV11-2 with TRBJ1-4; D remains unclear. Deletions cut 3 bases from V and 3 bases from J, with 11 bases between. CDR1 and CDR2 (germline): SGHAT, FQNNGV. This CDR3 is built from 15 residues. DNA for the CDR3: TGTGCCAGCAGCTTTACCCGGCATGCTAATGAAAAACTGTTTTTT. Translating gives CASSFTRHANEKLFF.

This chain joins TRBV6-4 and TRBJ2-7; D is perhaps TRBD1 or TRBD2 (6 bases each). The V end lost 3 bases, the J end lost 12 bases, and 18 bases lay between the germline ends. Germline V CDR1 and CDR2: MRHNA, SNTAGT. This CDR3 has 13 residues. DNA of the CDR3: TGTGCCAGCAGTGAAGATGGGGGGCCGCGGGGGTACGTC. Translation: CASSEDGGPRGYV.